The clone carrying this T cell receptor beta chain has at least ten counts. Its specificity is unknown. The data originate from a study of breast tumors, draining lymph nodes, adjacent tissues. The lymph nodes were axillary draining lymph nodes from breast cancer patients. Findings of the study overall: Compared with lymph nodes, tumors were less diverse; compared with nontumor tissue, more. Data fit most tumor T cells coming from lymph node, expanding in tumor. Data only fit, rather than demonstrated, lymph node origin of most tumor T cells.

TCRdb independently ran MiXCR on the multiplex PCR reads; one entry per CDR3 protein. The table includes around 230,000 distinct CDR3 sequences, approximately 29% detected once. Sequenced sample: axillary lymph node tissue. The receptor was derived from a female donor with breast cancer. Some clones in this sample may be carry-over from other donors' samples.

CDR3 coding DNA: TGTGCCAGCAGCATCACGCGCGGTGAGCAGTTCTTC. This encodes CASSITRGEQFF. This chain uses TRBV7-9 with TRBJ2-1, with D unclear. Trimming cost V 5 bases and J 9 bases, with 11 bases left between them. The germline CDR1 and CDR2 sequences are SEHNR and FQNEAQ (reference sequence). The CDR3 is made up of 12 amino acids. Drawing the rest from reference TRBV7-9 and TRBJ2-1, the complete variable domain is DTGVSQNPRHKITKRGQNVTFRCDPISEHNRLYWYRQTLGQGPEFLTYFQNEAQLEKSRLLSDRFSAERPKGSFSTLEIQRTEQGDSAMYLCASSITRGEQFFGPGTRLTVL.